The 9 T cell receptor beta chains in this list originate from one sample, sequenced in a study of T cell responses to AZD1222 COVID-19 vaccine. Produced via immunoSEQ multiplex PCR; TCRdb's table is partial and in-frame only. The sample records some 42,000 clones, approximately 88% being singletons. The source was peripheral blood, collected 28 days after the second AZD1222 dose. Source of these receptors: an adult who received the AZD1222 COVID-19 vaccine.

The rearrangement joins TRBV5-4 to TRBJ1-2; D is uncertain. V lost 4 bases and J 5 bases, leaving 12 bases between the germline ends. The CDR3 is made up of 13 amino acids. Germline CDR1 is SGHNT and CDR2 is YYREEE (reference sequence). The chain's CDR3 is CASSQKMGYGYTF. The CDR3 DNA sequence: TGTGCCAGCAGCCAGAAGATGGGTTATGGCTACACCTTC.

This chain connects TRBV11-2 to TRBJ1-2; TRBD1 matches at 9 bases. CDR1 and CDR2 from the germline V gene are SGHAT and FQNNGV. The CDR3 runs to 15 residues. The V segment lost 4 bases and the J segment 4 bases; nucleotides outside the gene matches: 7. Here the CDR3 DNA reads TGTGCCAGCAGCTCTTGGACAGGGGAGAGCTATGGCTACACCTTC. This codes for CASSSWTGESYGYTF.

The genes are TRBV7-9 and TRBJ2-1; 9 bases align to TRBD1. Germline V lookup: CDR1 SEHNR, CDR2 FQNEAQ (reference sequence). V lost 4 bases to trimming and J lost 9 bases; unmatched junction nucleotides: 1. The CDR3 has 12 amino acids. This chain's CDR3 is CASSWGQGEQFF. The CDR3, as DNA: TGTGCCAGCAGCTGGGGACAGGGTGAGCAGTTCTTC.

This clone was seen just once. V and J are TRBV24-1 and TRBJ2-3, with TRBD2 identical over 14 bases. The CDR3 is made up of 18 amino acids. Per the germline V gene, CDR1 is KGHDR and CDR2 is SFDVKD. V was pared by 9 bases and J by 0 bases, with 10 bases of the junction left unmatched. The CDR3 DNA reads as TGTGCCACCCGACTAAGGACTAGCGGGGGGACTAGCACAGATACGCAGTATTTT. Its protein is CATRLRTSGGTSTDTQYF.

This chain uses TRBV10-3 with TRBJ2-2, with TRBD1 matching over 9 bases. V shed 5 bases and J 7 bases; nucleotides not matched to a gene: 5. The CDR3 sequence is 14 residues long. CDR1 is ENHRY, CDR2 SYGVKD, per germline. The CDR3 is CAISSGTGFGELFF. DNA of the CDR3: TGTGCCATCAGTTCCGGGACAGGGTTCGGGGAGCTGTTTTTT.

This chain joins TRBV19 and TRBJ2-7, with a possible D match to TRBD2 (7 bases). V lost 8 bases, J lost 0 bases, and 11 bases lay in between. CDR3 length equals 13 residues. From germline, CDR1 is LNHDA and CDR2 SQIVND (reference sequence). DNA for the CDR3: TGTGCCAGTGGGAGGGGGAACTCCTACGAGCAGTACTTC. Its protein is CASGRGNSYEQYF.

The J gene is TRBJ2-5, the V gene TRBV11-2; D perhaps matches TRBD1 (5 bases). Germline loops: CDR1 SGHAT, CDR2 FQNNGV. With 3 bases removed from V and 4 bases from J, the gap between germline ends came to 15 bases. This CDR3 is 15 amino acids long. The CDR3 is CASSFPGRARETQYF. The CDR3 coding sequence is TGTGCCAGCAGCTTCCCGGGCAGGGCGAGAGAGACCCAGTACTTC.

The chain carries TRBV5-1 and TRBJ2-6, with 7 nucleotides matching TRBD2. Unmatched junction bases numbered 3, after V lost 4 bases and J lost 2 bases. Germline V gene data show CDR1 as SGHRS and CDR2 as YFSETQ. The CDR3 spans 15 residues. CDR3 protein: CASSPSGTGANVLTF. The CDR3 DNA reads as TGCGCCAGCAGCCCCAGCGGGACTGGGGCCAACGTCCTGACTTTC.

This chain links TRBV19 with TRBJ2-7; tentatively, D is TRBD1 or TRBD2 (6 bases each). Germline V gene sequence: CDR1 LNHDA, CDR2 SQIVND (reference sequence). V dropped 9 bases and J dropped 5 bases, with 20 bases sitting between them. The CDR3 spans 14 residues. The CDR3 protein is CASQAWGATDEQYF. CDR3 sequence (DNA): TGTGCCAGCCAGGCGTGGGGGGCTACGGACGAGCAGTACTTC.